Given below is one T cell receptor (beta chain) in context. Its antigen is currently not known. Within one base of it there is no much larger clone, and no base qualities were kept. The meaning of the sample's time point label: cells obtained before transplantation from donor or recipient. CD3+CD4+ and CD3+CD8+ populations were FACS-sorted from unstimulated pre-transplant donor and recipient cells taken from spleen or lymph nodes. At the junction V is shortened by 4 bases and J by 8 bases; bases outside the gene matches: 2. There are 13 amino acids in the CDR3, from cysteine to phenylalanine inclusive. Solely the CDR3 DNA is kept, with 39 bases framed from the first base. From a lookup of the germline V gene, CDR1 and CDR2 are MNHEY and SVGAGI. The sample belongs to a study of graft-versus-host responses after intestinal transplantation (dated by TCRdb to about 2021). Study-level background: Recipients received multivisceral, liver-intestinal, or isolated intestinal transplants. Anti-thymocyte globulin induction was given to all recipients, followed by maintenance tacrolimus and steroids for 2 to 4 years. Bulk TCR-beta CDR3 sequencing was used to track graft-versus-host and host-versus-graft alloreactive T cell clones in the graft, circulation and bone marrow after intestinal transplantation. Alloreactive clones were identified by sequencing pre-transplant mixed lymphocyte reaction products and comparing these products with unstimulated pre-transplant donor and recipient T cells. A cohort of 24 intestinal transplant recipients, including one retransplant, was enrolled, and a few patients lacking pretransplant specimens were excluded. Donor T cell macrochimerism was defined as a peak of at least 4% donor T cells among recipient peripheral blood mononuclear cells. Instead of going to the commercial service, samples from a few later patients were sequenced in-house on an Illumina MiSeq and processed with MiXCR. Findings and caveats that apply to the study as a whole: GvH clones were detected in recipient bone marrow, and some appeared earlier in ileal mucosa or blood, consistent with an intestinal mucosal origin. In patients with donor T cell macrochimerism, the allografts had high GvH to HvG T cell clonal ratios. Peak levels of circulating GvH clones were associated with declines in HvG clones early after transplant. The relatively low number and heterogeneity of intestinal transplant patients limited the conclusions.

The protocol used for the library was the immunoSEQ multiplex PCR assay. For most patients, genomic DNA was isolated using the Qiagen DNeasy Blood and Tissue Kit and was shipped frozen to Adaptive Biotechnologies for TCR sequencing. For most patients, high-throughput TCR-beta CDR3 sequencing of genomic DNA was performed by Adaptive Biotechnologies. The paper's processing steps were these. Adaptive's ImmunoSEQ software was the source of the TCR sequencing data for 18 patients, while three other patients were processed with MiXCR and VDJtools. CD4 versus CD8 sorting errors were corrected by removing sequences found in both subsets at a frequency ratio below 5:1. Because the origin of CDR3 nucleotide sequences shared between donor and recipient could not be assigned, those sequences were removed. Alloreactive clones required at least 2-fold expansion over unstimulated cells and minimum CFSE-low frequency of 0.002% (template counts) or 0.001% (read counts). A clone was considered mappable if detected in the sequenced pre-transplant spleen, lymph node, or MLR CFSE-low populations of the donor or recipient. The cumulative frequency of alloreactive clones was calculated as a percentage of all sequences, weighted by copy number. The immuneACCESS repertoire file appears here via TCRdb, limited to in-frame rearrangements. These files lack a portion of the clones; in checked studies, under half of the deficit traces to unresolved V genes, and the cause of the others is not known. D and trimming come from the DNA, and the V and J calls and clone size come from that table. The sample table contains approximately 89,000 clones; only one count was recorded for 85% to 95% of them. Around 1.1% of the sample belongs to the ten largest clones.

In this chain, TRBV6-5 is recombined with TRBJ1-2; TRBD1 fits 12 bases in the junction. This TCR derives from a human donor who was the organ donor for an intestinal transplant. Here the sequenced sample was unstimulated CD8+ T cells sorted from spleen or lymph node cells, taken before transplant. The DNA reads TGTGCCAGCAGTTGGGGGACAGGGGGCGGCTACACCTTC. This sequence encodes CASSWGTGGGYTF.